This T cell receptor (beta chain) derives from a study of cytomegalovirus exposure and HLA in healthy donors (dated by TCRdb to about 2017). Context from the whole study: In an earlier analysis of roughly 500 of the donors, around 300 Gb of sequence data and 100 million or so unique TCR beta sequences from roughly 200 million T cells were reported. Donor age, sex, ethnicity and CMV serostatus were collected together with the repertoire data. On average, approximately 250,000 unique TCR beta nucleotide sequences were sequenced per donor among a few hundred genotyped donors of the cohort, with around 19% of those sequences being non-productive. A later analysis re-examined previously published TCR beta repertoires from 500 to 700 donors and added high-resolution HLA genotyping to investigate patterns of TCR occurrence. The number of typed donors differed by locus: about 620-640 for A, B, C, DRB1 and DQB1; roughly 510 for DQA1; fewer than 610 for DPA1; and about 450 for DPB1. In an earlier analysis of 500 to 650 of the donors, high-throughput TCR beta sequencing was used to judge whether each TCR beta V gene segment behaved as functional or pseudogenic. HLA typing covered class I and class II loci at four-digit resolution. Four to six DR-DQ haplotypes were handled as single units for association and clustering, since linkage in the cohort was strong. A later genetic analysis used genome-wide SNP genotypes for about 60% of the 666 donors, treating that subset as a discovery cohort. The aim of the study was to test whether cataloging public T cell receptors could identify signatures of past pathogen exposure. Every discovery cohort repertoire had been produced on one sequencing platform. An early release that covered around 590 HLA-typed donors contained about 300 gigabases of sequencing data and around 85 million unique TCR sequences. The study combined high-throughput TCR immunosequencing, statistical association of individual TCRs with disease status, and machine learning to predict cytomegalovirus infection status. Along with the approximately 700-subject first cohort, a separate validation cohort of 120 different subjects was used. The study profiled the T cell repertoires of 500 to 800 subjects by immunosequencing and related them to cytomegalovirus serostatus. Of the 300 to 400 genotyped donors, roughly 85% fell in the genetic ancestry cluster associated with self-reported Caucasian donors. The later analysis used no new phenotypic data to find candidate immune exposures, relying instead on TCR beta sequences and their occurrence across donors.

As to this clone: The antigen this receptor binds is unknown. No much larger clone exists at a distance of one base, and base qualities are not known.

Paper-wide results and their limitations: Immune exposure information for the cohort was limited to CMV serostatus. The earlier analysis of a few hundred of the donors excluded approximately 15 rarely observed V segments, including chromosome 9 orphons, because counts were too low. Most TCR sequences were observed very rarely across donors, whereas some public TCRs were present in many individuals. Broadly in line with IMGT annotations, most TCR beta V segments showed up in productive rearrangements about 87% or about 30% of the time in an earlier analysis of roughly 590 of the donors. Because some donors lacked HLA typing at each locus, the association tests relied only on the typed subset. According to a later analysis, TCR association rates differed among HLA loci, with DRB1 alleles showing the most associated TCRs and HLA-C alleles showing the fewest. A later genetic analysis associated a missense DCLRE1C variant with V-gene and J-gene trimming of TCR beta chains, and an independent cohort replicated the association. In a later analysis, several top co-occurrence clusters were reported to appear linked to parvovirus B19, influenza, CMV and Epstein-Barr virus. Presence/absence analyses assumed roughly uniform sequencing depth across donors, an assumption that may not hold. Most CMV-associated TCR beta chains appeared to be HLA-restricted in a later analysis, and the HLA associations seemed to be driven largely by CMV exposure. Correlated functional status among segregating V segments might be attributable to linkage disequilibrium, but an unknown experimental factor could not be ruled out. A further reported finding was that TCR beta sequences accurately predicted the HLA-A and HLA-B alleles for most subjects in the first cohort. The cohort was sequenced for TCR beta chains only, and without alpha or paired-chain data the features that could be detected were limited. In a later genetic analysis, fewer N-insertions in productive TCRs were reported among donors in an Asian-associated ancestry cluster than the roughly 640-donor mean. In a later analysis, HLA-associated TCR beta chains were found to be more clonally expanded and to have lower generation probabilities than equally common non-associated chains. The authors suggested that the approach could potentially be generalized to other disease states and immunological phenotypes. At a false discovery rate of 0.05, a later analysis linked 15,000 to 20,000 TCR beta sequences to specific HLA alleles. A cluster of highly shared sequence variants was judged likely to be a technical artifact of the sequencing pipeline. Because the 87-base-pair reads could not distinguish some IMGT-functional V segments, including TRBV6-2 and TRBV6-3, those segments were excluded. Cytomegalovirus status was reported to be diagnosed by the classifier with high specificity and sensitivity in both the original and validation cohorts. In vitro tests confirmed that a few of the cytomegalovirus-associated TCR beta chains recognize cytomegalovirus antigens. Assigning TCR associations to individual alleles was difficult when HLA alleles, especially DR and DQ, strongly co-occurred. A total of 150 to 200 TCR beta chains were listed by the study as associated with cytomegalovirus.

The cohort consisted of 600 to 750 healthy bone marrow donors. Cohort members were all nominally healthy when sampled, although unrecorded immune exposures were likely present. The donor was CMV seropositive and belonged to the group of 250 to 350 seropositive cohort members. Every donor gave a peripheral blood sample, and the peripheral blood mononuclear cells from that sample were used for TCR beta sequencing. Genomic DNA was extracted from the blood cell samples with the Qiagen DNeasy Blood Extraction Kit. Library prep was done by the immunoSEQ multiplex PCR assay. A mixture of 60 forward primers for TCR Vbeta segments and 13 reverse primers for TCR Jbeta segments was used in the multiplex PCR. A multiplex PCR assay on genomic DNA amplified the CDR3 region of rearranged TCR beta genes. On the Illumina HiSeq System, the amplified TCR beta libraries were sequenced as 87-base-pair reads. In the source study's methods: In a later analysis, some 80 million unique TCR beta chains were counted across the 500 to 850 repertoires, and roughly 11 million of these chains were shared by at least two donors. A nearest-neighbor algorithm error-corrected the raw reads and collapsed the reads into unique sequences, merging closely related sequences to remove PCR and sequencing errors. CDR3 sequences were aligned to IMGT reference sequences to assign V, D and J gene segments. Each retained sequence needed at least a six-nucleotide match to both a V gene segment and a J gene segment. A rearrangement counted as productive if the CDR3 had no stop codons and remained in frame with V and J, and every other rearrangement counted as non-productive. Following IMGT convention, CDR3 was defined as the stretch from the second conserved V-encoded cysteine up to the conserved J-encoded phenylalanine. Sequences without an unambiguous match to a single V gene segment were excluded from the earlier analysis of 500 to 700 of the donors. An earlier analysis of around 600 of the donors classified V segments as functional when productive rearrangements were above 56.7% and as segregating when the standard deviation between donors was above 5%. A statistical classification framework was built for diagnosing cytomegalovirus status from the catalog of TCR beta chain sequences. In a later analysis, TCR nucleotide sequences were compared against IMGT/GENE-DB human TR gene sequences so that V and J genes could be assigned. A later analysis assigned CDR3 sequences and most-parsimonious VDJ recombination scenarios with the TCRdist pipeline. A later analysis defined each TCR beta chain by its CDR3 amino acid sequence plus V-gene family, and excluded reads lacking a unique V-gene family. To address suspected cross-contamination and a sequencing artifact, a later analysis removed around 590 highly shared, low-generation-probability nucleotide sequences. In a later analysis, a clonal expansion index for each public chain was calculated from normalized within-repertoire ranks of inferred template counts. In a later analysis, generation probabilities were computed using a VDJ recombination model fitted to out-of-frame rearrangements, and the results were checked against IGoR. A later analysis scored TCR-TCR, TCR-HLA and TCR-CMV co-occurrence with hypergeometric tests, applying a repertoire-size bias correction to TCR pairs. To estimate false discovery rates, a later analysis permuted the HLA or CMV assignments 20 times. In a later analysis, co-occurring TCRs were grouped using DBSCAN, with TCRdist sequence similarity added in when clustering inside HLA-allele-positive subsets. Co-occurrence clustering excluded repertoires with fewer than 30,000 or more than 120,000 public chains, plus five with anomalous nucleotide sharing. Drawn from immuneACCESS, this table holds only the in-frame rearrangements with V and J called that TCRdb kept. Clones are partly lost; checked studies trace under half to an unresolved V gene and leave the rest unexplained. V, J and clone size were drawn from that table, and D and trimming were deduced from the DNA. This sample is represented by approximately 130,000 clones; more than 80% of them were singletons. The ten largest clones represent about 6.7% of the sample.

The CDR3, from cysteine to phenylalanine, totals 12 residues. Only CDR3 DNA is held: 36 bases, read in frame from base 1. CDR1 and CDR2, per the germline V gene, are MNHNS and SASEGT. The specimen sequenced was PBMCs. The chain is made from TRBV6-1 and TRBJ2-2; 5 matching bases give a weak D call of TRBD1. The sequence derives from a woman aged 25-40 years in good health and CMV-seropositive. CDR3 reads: CAVPGQTGELFF. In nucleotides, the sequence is TGTGCAGTTCCAGGGCAGACCGGGGAGCTGTTTTTT.